The source of this TCR beta chain is a study of control samples from healthy donors and cancer patients. The data were produced by immunoSEQ multiplex PCR, yet TCRdb's version contains in-frame clones alone and is incomplete. The sample includes approximately 65,000 clones, around 92% of them seen just once. CDR1 and CDR2 from the germline V gene are GTSNPN and SVGIG (reference sequence). The CDR3 length is 13 residues. V was cut by 0 bases and J by 6 bases, with 10 bases left in between. This chain uses TRBV30 with TRBJ2-3; D unclear. The sequenced material came from PBMCs. The TCR comes from a man aged 55-75 years with lung cancer. CDR3 in amino acids: CAWSVRGPDTQYF. DNA of the CDR3: TGTGCCTGGAGTGTAAGAGGACCGGATACGCAGTATTTT.